Listed below are T cell receptor beta chains from one sample, sequenced in a study of blood T cell repertoires in COVID-19. Here immunoSEQ multiplex PCR was the method, and the copy in TCRdb shows in-frame clones only, minus some. Of some 200,000 clones listed, 65% to 85% were seen once; the top ten hold 1.3%. Source material: peripheral blood. The receptor set was obtained from a young woman with COVID-19, enrolled during active disease. The CDR3 runs from the conserved cysteine through the conserved F or W. A D gene is named only where the DNA matches it firmly. Only some rows state a clone size, as once, few, many or a class for expanded clones.

clone size	V gene	D gene	J gene	CDR3 DNA	CDR3 protein
NA	TRBV19	NA	TRBJ1-1	TGTGCCAGTTTGGACAGAAACATGAACACTGAAGCTTTCTTT	CASLDRNMNTEAFF
once	TRBV20-1	NA	TRBJ2-3	TGCAGTGCTAGTTCGTCAGGGACAGATACGCAGTATTTT	CSASSSGTDTQYF
NA	TRBV6-2/TRBV6-3	TRBD1	TRBJ2-3	TGTGCCAGCAGTTATATCGGACAGGGGCGAGAGGATACGCAGTATTTT	CASSYIGQGREDTQYF
few	TRBV11-2	TRBD1	TRBJ2-7	TGTGCCAGCAGCCGGACAGGGACATCCTACGAGCAGTACTTC	CASSRTGTSYEQYF
few	TRBV4-1	NA	TRBJ2-3	TGCGCCAGCAGCCAAGAGGGTGCGGGCGATACGCAGTATTTT	CASSQEGAGDTQYF
NA	TRBV7-2	TRBD1	TRBJ2-4	TGTGCCAGCAGCCCGGGGACAGGGAGTGATAGGAGCAAAAACATTCAGTACTTC	CASSPGTGSDRSKNIQYF
NA	TRBV7-9	NA	TRBJ2-7	TGTGCCAGCAGCGACCCGGGCTACGAGCAGTACTTC	CASSDPGYEQYF
NA	TRBV12-3/TRBV12-4	TRBD1	TRBJ1-2	TGTGCCAGCAAGACAGGGACCTATGGCTACACCTTC	CASKTGTYGYTF
NA	TRBV15	NA	TRBJ1-1	TGTGCCACCAGCAGTCGGGGATCGAACACTGAAGCTTTCTTT	CATSSRGSNTEAFF
NA	TRBV13	TRBD2	TRBJ2-3	TGTGCCAGCAGCTTATGGGGGACTAGCGGGGGGCGGGAGACAGATACGCAGTATTTT	CASSLWGTSGGRETDTQYF
once	TRBV3-1/TRBV3-2	TRBD1	TRBJ1-2	TGTGCCAGCAGCCAAGCAGCCGGGACAGGGTCCGGGGGCTATGGCTACACCTTC	CASSQAAGTGSGGYGYTF
NA	TRBV6-5	TRBD2	TRBJ2-7	TGTGCCAGCAGTTATCGGCTAGCGGGGGCTTATGAGCAGTACTTC	CASSYRLAGAYEQYF
NA	TRBV9	TRBD2	TRBJ2-7	TGTGCCAGCAGCGTAGGGACTAGCGGGAGCGAGCAGTACTTC	CASSVGTSGSEQYF
NA	TRBV6-5	NA	TRBJ2-7	TGTGCCAGTTCGCGGGGCCTCTACGAGCAGTACTTC	CASSRGLYEQYF
once	TRBV2	NA	TRBJ2-7	TGTGCCAGCACCAGCGGGTCAAATGAGCAGTACTTC	CASTSGSNEQYF
once	TRBV7-9	TRBD2	TRBJ2-7	TGTGCCAGCAGCCCCGGGACTAGCGGGAGTGACGAGCAGTACTTC	CASSPGTSGSDEQYF
NA	TRBV4-3	NA	TRBJ2-3	TGCGCCAGCAGCCAAGAGAGTGCCACAGATACGCAGTATTTT	CASSQESATDTQYF
few	TRBV11-2	NA	TRBJ1-3	TGTGCCAGCAGCCCCGGGGGACGGGGAAACACCATATATTTT	CASSPGGRGNTIYF
NA	TRBV2	NA	TRBJ1-5	TGTGCCAGCAGGAGAGGGGGGGGCAATCAGCCCCAGCATTTT	CASRRGGGNQPQHF
few	TRBV2	NA	TRBJ1-1	TGTGCCAGCAGTTCCGGTCCCGGGACTGAAGCTTTCTTT	CASSSGPGTEAFF
NA	TRBV7-9	TRBD1	TRBJ2-7	TGTGCCAGCAGCCGTCTCCCCCCGGGACAGGGGAAGGTTCTCTACGAGCAGTACTTC	CASSRLPPGQGKVLYEQYF